This TCR beta chain was profiled in a study of blood T cell repertoires in COVID-19. Whole-study context: PBMCs, B-cell-depleted T cells, or T cells were the source of the cDNA or gDNA that made up the material.

Libraries were prepared by immunoSEQ multiplex PCR; TCRdb keeps only in-frame clonotypes and omits some of them. The sample yields some 150,000 clones, approximately 90% seen once. The count of this clone is one. What was sequenced was peripheral blood. This clonotype was sampled from a woman aged 50 to 65 with acute or convalescent COVID-19.

This chain's CDR3 is CTSSGGGATGNTIYF. Written as DNA, the CDR3 is TGCACCAGCAGCGGAGGGGGGGCGACGGGAAACACCATATATTTT. This sequence joins TRBV1 and TRBJ1-3. TRBV1 is a pseudogene segment. This CDR3 is 15 amino acids long.